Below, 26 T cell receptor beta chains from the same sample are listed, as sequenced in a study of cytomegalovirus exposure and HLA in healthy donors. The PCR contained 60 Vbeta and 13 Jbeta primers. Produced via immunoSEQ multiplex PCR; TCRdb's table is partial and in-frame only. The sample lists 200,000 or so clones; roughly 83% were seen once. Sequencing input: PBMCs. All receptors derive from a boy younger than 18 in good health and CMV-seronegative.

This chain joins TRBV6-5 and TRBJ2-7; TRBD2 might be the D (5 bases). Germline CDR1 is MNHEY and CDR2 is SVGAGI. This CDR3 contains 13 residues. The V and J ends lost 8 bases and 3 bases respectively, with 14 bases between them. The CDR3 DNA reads TGTGCCAGCGGCTTAGCGAGGGACTACGAGCAGTACTTC. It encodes CASGLARDYEQYF.

The CDR3 reads CASSPSSAGGEQFF. The CDR3, as DNA: TGTGCCAGCAGCCCCTCGTCGGCGGGGGGCGAGCAGTTCTTC. The V call is TRBV7-3, the J call TRBJ2-1, with 8 positions matching TRBD2. Per the germline V gene, CDR1 is SGHTA and CDR2 is FQGTGA. V shed 5 bases, J shed 10 bases, and the junction held 10 bases outside the gene matches. The CDR3 consists of 14 residues.

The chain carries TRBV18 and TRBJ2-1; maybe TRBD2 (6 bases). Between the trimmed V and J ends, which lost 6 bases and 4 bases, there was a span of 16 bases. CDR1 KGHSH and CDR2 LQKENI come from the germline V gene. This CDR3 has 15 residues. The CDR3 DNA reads TGTGCCAGCTCGGGCGGGACGGGGAATTACAATGAGCAGTTCTTC. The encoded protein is CASSGGTGNYNEQFF. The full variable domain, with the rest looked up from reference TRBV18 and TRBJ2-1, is NAGVMQNPRHLVRRRGQEARLRCSPMKGHSHVYWYRQLPEEGLKFMVYLQKENIIDESGMPKERFSAEFPKEGPSILRIQQVVRGDSAAYFCASSGGTGNYNEQFFGPGTRLTVL.

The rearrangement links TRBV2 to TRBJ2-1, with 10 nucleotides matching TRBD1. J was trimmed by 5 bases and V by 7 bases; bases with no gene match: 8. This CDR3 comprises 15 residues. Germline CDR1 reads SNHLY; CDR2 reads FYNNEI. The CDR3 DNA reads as TGTGCCAGCATTGGGGCCGGGACAGGGGACAATGAGCAGTTCTTC. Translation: CASIGAGTGDNEQFF.

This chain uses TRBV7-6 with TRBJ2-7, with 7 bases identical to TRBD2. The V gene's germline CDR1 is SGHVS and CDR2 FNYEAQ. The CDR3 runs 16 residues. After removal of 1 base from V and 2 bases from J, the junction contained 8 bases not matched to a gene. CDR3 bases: TGTGCCAGCAGCTTAGGGCCTAGCGGAGGGGCCTACGAGCAGTACTTC. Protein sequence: CASSLGPSGGAYEQYF.

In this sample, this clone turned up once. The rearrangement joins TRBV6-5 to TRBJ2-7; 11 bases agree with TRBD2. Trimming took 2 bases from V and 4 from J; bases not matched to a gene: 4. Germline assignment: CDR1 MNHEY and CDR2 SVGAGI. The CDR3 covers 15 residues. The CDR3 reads CASSYLAGGMYEQYF. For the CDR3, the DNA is TGTGCCAGCAGTTACCTAGCGGGAGGAATGTACGAGCAGTACTTC.

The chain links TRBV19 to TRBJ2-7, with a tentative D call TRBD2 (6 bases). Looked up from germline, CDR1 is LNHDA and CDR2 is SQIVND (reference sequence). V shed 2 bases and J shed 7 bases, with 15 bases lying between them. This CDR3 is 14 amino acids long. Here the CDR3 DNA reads TGTGCCAGTAGTATATGGGACTCGACGGGGGAGCAGTACTTC. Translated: CASSIWDSTGEQYF.

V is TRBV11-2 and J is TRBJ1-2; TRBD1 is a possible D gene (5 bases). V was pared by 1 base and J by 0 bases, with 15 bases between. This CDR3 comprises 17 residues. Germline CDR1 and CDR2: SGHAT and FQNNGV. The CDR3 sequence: CASSLVGDRAANYGYTF. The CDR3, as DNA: TGTGCCAGCAGCTTAGTAGGTGACAGAGCCGCTAACTATGGCTACACCTTC.

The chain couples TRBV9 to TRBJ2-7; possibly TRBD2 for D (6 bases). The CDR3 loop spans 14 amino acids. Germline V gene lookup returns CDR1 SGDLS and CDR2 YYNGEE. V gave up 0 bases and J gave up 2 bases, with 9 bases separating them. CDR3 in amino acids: CASSVGTKTYEQYF. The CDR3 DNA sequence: TGTGCCAGCAGCGTAGGGACTAAAACCTACGAGCAGTACTTC.

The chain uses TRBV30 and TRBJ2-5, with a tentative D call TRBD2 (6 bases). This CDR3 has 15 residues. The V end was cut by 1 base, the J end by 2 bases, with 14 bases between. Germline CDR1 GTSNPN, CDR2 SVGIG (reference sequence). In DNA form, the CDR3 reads TGTGCCTGGAGTGGGCTACTAGCCCCACAAGAGACCCAGTACTTC. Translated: CAWSGLLAPQETQYF.

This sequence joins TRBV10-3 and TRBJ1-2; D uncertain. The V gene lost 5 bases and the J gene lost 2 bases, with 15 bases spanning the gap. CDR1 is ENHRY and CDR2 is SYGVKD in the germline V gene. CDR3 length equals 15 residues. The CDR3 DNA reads TGTGCCATCAGTCAGTTAACAGACGCAAACTATGGCTACACCTTC. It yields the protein CAISQLTDANYGYTF.

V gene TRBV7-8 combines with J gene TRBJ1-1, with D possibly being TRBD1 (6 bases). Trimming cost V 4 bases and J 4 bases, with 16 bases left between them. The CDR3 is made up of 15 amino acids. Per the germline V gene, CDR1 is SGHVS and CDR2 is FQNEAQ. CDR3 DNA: TGTGCCAGCAGCTCGAAACCCGGGGGGCCCACTGAAGCTTTCTTT. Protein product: CASSSKPGGPTEAFF.

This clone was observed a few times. The DNA of the CDR3 is TGCGCCAGCAGCGCAGACAGTCCTGAAGCCCTCCACTTT. It codes for CASSADSPEALHF. The V call is TRBV5-1, the J call TRBJ1-6; possible D gene TRBD1, 5 bases. This CDR3 comprises 13 residues. Germline CDR1 and CDR2: SGHRS and YFSETQ. Trimming removed 4 bases from V and 14 bases from J, with 16 bases in between.

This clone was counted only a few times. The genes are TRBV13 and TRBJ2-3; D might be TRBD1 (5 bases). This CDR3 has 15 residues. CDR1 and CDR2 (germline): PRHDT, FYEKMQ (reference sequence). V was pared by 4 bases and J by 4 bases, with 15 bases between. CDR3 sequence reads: CASSSLQGVADTQYF. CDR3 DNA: TGTGCCAGCAGCTCTCTTCAGGGTGTCGCAGATACGCAGTATTTT.

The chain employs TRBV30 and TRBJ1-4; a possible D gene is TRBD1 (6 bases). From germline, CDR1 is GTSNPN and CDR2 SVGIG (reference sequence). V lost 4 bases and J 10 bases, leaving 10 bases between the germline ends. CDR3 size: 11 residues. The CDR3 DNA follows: TGTGCCTGGACCAGGGGCGGAAAACTGTTTTTT. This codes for CAWTRGGKLFF.

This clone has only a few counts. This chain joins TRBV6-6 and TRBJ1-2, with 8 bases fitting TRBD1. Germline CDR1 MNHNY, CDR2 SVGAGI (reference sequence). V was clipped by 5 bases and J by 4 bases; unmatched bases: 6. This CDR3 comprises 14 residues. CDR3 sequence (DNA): TGTGCCAGCAGTGTAGACAGGGGCGGCTATGGCTACACCTTC. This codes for CASSVDRGGYGYTF.

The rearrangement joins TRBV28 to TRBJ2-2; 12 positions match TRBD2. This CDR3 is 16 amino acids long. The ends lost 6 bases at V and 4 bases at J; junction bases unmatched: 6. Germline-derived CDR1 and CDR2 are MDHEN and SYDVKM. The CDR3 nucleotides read TGTGCCAGCAGCATACTAGCGGGAGGAGGCACCGGGGAGCTGTTTTTT. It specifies CASSILAGGGTGELFF. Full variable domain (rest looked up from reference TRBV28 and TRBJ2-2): DVKVTQSSRYLVKRTGEKVFLECVQDMDHENMFWYRQDPGLGLRLIYFSYDVKMKEKGDIPEGYSVSREKKERFSLILESASTNQTSMYLCASSILAGGGTGELFFGEGSRLTVL.

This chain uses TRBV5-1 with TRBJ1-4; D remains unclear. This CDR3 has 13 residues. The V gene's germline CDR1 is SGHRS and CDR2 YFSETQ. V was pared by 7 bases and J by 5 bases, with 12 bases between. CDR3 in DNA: TGCGCCAGCCGGCGAGGTTCCAATGAAAAACTGTTTTTT. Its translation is CASRRGSNEKLFF. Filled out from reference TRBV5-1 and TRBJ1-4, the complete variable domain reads KAGVTQTPRYLIKTRGQQVTLSCSPISGHRSVSWYQQTPGQGLQFLFEYFSETQRNKGNFPGRFSGRQFSNSRSEMNVSTLELGDSALYLCASRRGSNEKLFFGSGTQLSVL.

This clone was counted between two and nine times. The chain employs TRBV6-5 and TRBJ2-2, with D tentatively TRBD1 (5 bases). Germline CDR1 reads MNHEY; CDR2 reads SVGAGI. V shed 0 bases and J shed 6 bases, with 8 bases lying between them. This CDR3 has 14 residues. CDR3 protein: CASSYSARAGELFF. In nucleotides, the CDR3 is TGTGCCAGCAGTTACTCGGCCAGGGCCGGGGAGCTGTTTTTT.

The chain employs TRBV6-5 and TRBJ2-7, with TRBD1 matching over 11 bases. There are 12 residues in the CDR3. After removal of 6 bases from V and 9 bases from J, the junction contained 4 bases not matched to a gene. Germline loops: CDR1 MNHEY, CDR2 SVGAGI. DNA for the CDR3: TGTGCCAGCAGGCGGACAGGGGGCGCGCAGTACTTC. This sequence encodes CASRRTGGAQYF.

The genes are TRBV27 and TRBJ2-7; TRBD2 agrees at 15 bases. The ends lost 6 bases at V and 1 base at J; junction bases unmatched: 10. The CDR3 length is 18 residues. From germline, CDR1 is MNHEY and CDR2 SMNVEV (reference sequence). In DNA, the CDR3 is TGTGCCAGCAGACTTGGACTAGCGGGAGGGCCGGGATCCTACGAGCAGTACTTC. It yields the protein CASRLGLAGGPGSYEQYF.

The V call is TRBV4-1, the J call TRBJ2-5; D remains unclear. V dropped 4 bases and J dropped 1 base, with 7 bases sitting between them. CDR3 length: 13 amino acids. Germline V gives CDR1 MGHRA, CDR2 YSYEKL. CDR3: CASSRGLQETQYF. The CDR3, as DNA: TGCGCCAGCAGCCGAGGCCTCCAAGAGACCCAGTACTTC.

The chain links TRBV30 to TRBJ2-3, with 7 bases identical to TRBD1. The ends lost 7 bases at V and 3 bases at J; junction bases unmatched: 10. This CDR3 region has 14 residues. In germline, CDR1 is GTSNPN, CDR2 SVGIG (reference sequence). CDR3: CASTRQGRTDTQYF. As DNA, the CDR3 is TGTGCCTCTACTCGACAGGGAAGGACAGATACGCAGTATTTT. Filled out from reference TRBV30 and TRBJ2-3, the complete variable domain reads SQTIHQWPATLVQPVGSPLSLECTVEGTSNPNLYWYRQAAGRGLQLLFYSVGIGQISSEVPQNLSASRPQDRQFILSSKKLLLSDSGFYLCASTRQGRTDTQYFGPGTRLTVL.

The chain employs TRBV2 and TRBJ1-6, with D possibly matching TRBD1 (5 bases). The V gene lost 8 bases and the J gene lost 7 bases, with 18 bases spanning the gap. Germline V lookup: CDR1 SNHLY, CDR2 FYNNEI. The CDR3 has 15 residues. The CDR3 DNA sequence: TGTGCCAGCGGGCGGGGGGGACTCCCGAATTCACCCCTCCACTTT. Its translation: CASGRGGLPNSPLHF.

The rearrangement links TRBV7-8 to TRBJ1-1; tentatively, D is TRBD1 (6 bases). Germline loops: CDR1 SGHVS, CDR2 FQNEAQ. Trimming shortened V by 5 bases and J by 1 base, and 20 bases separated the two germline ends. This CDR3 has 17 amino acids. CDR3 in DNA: TGTGCCAGCAGCGAGTTCAGGTGGGGGGGCAAGAACACTGAAGCTTTCTTT. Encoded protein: CASSEFRWGGKNTEAFF.

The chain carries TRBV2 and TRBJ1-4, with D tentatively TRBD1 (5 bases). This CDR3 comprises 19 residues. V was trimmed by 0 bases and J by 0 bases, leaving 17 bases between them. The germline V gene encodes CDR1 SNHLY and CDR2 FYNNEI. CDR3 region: CASSEALVGLTATNEKLFF. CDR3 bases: TGTGCCAGCAGTGAAGCGCTTGTGGGGCTTACCGCAACTAATGAAAAACTGTTTTTT.